This is a list of T cell receptor beta chains from one sample in a study of CD8 T cells in ankylosing spondylitis. From the 5' RACE reads, TCRdb called clonotypes with MiXCR, one entry per CDR3 protein. The table records 700,000 to 850,000 distinct CDR3 sequences, roughly 10% of them present only once. The sequencing input was blood, either unsorted or a sorted T cell fraction (not recorded which). The receptors stem from a male donor with ankylosing spondylitis. CDR3s include the opening cysteine and the closing phenylalanine or tryptophan.

j_call: TRBJ1-2
v_call: TRBV4-1
cdr3_aa: CASSQDPSAGGDYGYTF

j_call: TRBJ1-5
v_call: TRBV6-1
cdr3_aa: CASSRHGGQPQHF

j_call: TRBJ2-2
v_call: TRBV20-1
cdr3_aa: CSARTLTPLTGELFF

j_call: TRBJ1-2
v_call: TRBV28
cdr3_aa: CASSPPTGSYGYTF

j_call: TRBJ1-2
v_call: TRBV20-1
cdr3_aa: CSARDPSGYGYTF

j_call: TRBJ2-3
v_call: TRBV6-5
cdr3_aa: CASSLAGGVDTQYF

j_call: TRBJ2-1
v_call: TRBV11-3
cdr3_aa: CASSLGGERGSYNEQFF

j_call: TRBJ2-7
v_call: TRBV30
cdr3_aa: CAWSVGGSHYEQYF

j_call: TRBJ1-2
v_call: TRBV29-1
cdr3_aa: CSVYTYGYTF

j_call: TRBJ1-2
v_call: TRBV5-1
cdr3_aa: CASSPGQGDLQGSGYTF

j_call: TRBJ1-4
v_call: TRBV29-1
cdr3_aa: CSVGTGTGDEKLFF

j_call: TRBJ1-2
v_call: TRBV4-3
cdr3_aa: CASSRERGLNYGYTF

j_call: TRBJ1-2
v_call: TRBV20-1
cdr3_aa: CSAPEGGVGDYGYTF

j_call: TRBJ2-5
v_call: TRBV20-1
cdr3_aa: CSARDLGWGERTQYF

j_call: TRBJ1-1
v_call: TRBV10-3
cdr3_aa: CAISDYYTEAFF

j_call: TRBJ2-1
v_call: TRBV29-1
cdr3_aa: CSASPGVPNEQFF

j_call: TRBJ2-3
v_call: TRBV29-1
cdr3_aa: CSVEDYSGPDTQYF

j_call: TRBJ2-7
v_call: TRBV29-1
cdr3_aa: CSVETLPEGYEQYF

j_call: TRBJ1-2
v_call: TRBV4-2
cdr3_aa: CASSHMSRDGYTF

j_call: TRBJ1-1
v_call: TRBV9
cdr3_aa: CASSPIGLVEAFF

j_call: TRBJ2-2
v_call: TRBV24-1
cdr3_aa: CATSDPRDTNTGELFF

j_call: TRBJ2-3
v_call: TRBV4-3
cdr3_aa: CASSQAGTFKNTQYF

j_call: TRBJ2-7
v_call: TRBV6-2/TRBV6-3
cdr3_aa: CASNPRHVGEQYF

j_call: TRBJ1-1
v_call: TRBV5-1
cdr3_aa: CASSREGEGAFF

j_call: TRBJ2-7
v_call: TRBV7-2
cdr3_aa: CASSLVFRNSYEQYF

j_call: TRBJ2-2
v_call: TRBV20-1
cdr3_aa: CSAKGRVGELFF

j_call: TRBJ1-1
v_call: TRBV28
cdr3_aa: CASSSNAPRYTEAFF

j_call: TRBJ2-1
v_call: TRBV9
cdr3_aa: CASSAYRGSGSYNEQFF

j_call: TRBJ1-1
v_call: TRBV6-2/TRBV6-3
cdr3_aa: CASSLTGFIVLTEAFF

j_call: TRBJ2-7
v_call: TRBV20-1
cdr3_aa: CSATTRERGSYEQYF

j_call: TRBJ2-1
v_call: TRBV5-1
cdr3_aa: CASSLVGSGSYNEQFF

j_call: TRBJ1-3
v_call: TRBV20-1
cdr3_aa: CSATTRGMGSGNTIYF

j_call: TRBJ2-5
v_call: TRBV10-3
cdr3_aa: CAIQASVQETQYF

j_call: TRBJ1-4
v_call: TRBV5-5
cdr3_aa: CASSLLPRVNEKLFF

j_call: TRBJ1-1
v_call: TRBV29-1
cdr3_aa: CSAAGTTTMNTEAFF

j_call: TRBJ2-1
v_call: TRBV7-8
cdr3_aa: CASSPGQWSNEQFF

j_call: TRBJ2-1
v_call: TRBV5-5
cdr3_aa: CASSLAGSGSSYNEQFF

j_call: TRBJ2-1
v_call: TRBV20-1
cdr3_aa: CSVPGPYNEQFF

j_call: TRBJ2-5
v_call: TRBV5-5
cdr3_aa: CASSSFGGEETQYF

j_call: TRBJ2-4
v_call: TRBV7-9
cdr3_aa: CASGRLAGGNIQYF

j_call: TRBJ1-2
v_call: TRBV10-3
cdr3_aa: CAISESTGRTNYGYTF

j_call: TRBJ1-2
v_call: TRBV7-9
cdr3_aa: CASSLDRDSWDGYTF

j_call: TRBJ1-2
v_call: TRBV5-5
cdr3_aa: CASSLGGSRYGYTF

j_call: TRBJ1-1
v_call: TRBV20-1
cdr3_aa: CSAYQNTEAFF

j_call: TRBJ2-5
v_call: TRBV20-1
cdr3_aa: CSASSSGQGQETQYF

j_call: TRBJ2-1
v_call: TRBV20-1
cdr3_aa: CSARTGLAGGSYNEQFF

j_call: TRBJ2-1
v_call: TRBV12-3/TRBV12-4
cdr3_aa: CASSLLRREEEGEQFF

j_call: TRBJ1-1
v_call: TRBV6-2/TRBV6-3
cdr3_aa: CASMDNHALREAFF

j_call: TRBJ1-4
v_call: TRBV20-1
cdr3_aa: CSALEEKLFF